A single sample gave rise to the 29 T cell receptor beta chains below, sequenced in a study of T cell repertoires in cytomegalovirus infection. TCRdb itself ran the reads through MiXCR, one entry per CDR3 protein. This table has 200,000 to 300,000 distinct CDR3 sequences, roughly 13% appearing once. What was sequenced was PBMCs. Receptors originate from a human donor in good health (CMV status not recorded). Some clones in this sample may be carry-over from other donors' samples.

This clonotype has a count of ten or more. The chain is built from TRBV7-8 and TRBJ2-1; TRBD2 matches at 14 bases. Per the germline V gene, CDR1 is SGHVS and CDR2 is FQNEAQ. The CDR3 consists of 17 residues. V shed 5 bases, J shed 6 bases, and the junction held 9 bases outside the gene matches. For the CDR3, the DNA is TGTGCCAGCAGCCACCGACTAGCGGGGGGGTCGGTCAATGAGCAGTTCTTC. This encodes CASSHRLAGGSVNEQFF.

This chain links TRBV28 with TRBJ1-1, with 8 bases aligning to TRBD1. The germline gives CDR1 MDHEN, CDR2 SYDVKM. The length of the CDR3 is 14 residues. The J segment lost 6 bases and the V segment lost 6 bases, leaving 9 bases of the junction unmatched. The CDR3 sequence is CASSQDREGSEAFF. For the CDR3, the DNA is TGTGCCAGCAGCCAGGACAGGGAGGGTTCTGAAGCTTTCTTT.

V is TRBV29-1 and J is TRBJ2-7; 12 bases match TRBD1. The CDR3 consists of 15 residues. Germline CDR1 and CDR2: SQVTM and ANQGSEA. V lost 2 bases, J lost 6 bases, and 8 bases stayed unmatched. CDR3 protein: CSVELAGQGAFEQYF. The CDR3 bases are TGCAGCGTTGAACTCGCGGGACAGGGGGCTTTCGAGCAGTACTTC.

The chain couples TRBV12-3 or TRBV12-4 to TRBJ1-1; D not resolved. This CDR3 contains 13 residues. Trimming removed 3 bases from V and 4 bases from J, with 9 bases in between. The CDR3 region is CASSFREATEAFF. The CDR3 DNA reads as TGTGCCAGCAGTTTTCGGGAGGCCACTGAAGCTTTCTTT.

This clonotype has just a few counts. This rearrangement joins TRBV7-2 to TRBJ2-1; D is uncertain. Trimming took 6 bases from V and 2 from J, leaving 8 bases between them. This CDR3 spans 13 amino acids. CDR1 and CDR2 (germline): SGHTA, FQGNSA. This CDR3 reads CASRRLAYNEQFF. The CDR3 DNA reads as TGTGCCAGCAGGAGGCTGGCCTACAATGAGCAGTTCTTC.

The sample holds a few counts of this clonotype. The chain uses TRBV14 and TRBJ2-2; 7 positions agree with TRBD1. CDR3 size: 13 residues. The V and J ends lost 4 bases and 5 bases, in that order; junction bases with no gene match: 1. From germline, CDR1 is SGHDN and CDR2 FVKESK. The DNA of the CDR3 is TGTGCCAGCAGCCGGGACAGAACCGGGGAGCTGTTTTTT. Protein: CASSRDRTGELFF.

The chain has TRBV7-2 and TRBJ1-5; tentatively, D is TRBD1 (6 bases). Germline assignment: CDR1 SGHTA and CDR2 FQGNSA. The CDR3 totals 15 residues. V lost 4 bases, J lost 1 base, and 11 bases lay in between. CDR3 DNA sequence: TGTGCCAGCAGCTCCCGGGACATAAGCAATCAGCCCCAGCATTTT. Amino acid sequence: CASSSRDISNQPQHF.

This clonotype has a count of ten or more. This chain uses TRBV7-8 with TRBJ2-3, with 9 bases fitting TRBD2. The ends lost 9 bases at V and 0 bases at J; junction bases unmatched: 4. This CDR3 is 14 amino acids long. Germline loops: CDR1 SGHVS, CDR2 FQNEAQ. CDR3 in DNA: TGTGCCAGTGACAGCGGGAGGAGCACAGATACGCAGTATTTT. This gives the protein CASDSGRSTDTQYF.

The chain carries TRBV5-1 and TRBJ1-2; D uncertain. The V and J ends lost 3 bases and 8 bases respectively, with 14 bases between them. Germline CDR1 and CDR2: SGHRS and YFSETQ. This CDR3 is 13 amino acids long. CDR3 protein: CASSSNSMRGYTF. The CDR3 DNA is TGCGCCAGCAGCTCGAACTCTATGCGGGGCTACACCTTC. Full variable domain (outside the CDR3, taken from reference TRBV5-1 and TRBJ1-2): KAGVTQTPRYLIKTRGQQVTLSCSPISGHRSVSWYQQTPGQGLQFLFEYFSETQRNKGNFPGRFSGRQFSNSRSEMNVSTLELGDSALYLCASSSNSMRGYTFGSGTRLTVV.

The table lists this clonotype with a few counts. V gene TRBV7-3 combines with J gene TRBJ2-2, with D maybe TRBD2 (5 bases). With 0 bases removed from V and 6 bases from J, the gap between germline ends came to 8 bases. Germline CDR1 reads SGHTA; CDR2 reads FQGTGA. The length of the CDR3 is 14 residues. The CDR3 protein is CASSLTWGAGELFF. CDR3 DNA sequence: TGTGCCAGCAGCTTAACTTGGGGAGCCGGGGAGCTGTTTTTT. Together with reference TRBV7-3 and TRBJ2-2, the CDR3 gives the full variable domain: GAGVSQTPSNKVTEKGKYVELRCDPISGHTALYWYRQSLGQGPEFLIYFQGTGAADDSGLPNDRFFAVRPEGSVSTLKIQRTERGDSAVYLCASSLTWGAGELFFGEGSRLTVL.

The chain links TRBV29-1 to TRBJ1-2; D gene uncertain. This CDR3 comprises 11 residues. Trimming shortened V by 3 bases and J by 3 bases, and 5 bases separated the two germline ends. The germline V gene encodes CDR1 SQVTM and CDR2 ANQGSEA. CDR3 in DNA: TGCAGCGTTGAGTCCGACTATGGCTACACCTTC. It translates to CSVESDYGYTF.

The chain has TRBV19 and TRBJ2-6; 7 nucleotides agree with TRBD1. The germline V gene encodes CDR1 LNHDA and CDR2 SQIVND (reference sequence). The V and J ends lost 5 bases and 3 bases, in that order; junction bases with no gene match: 4. The CDR3 sequence is 15 residues long. The CDR3 here is CASSSTGVGANVLTF. In DNA, the CDR3 is TGTGCCAGTAGTTCCACAGGGGTTGGGGCCAACGTCCTGACTTTC. The complete variable domain, with remaining parts taken from reference TRBV19 and TRBJ2-6, reads DGGITQSPKYLFRKEGQNVTLSCEQNLNHDAMYWYRQDPGQGLRLIYYSQIVNDFQKGDIAEGYSVSREKKESFPLTVTSAQKNPTAFYLCASSSTGVGANVLTFGAGSRLTVL.

The chain is built from TRBV6-2 or TRBV6-3 and TRBJ1-5; the D is unclear. Germline CDR1 is MNHEY and CDR2 is SVGEGT. The CDR3 loop spans 14 amino acids. V lost 4 bases, J lost 5 bases, and 12 bases lay in between. In DNA form, the CDR3 reads TGTGCCAGCAGTTGGAGAGCCCGCGATCAGCCCCAGCATTTT. It is translated as CASSWRARDQPQHF.

This clonotype was seen once. The chain carries TRBV2 and TRBJ2-7, with TRBD2 matching 8 bases. The CDR3 is made up of 16 amino acids. CDR1 is SNHLY, CDR2 FYNNEI, per germline. The V gene end was trimmed by 0 bases and the J gene end by 2 bases; junction bases not matched to a gene: 6. In nucleotides, the CDR3 is TGTGCCAGCAGTGAAGCGCGAGCGGGAGTAGCCTACGAGCAGTACTTC. Translated: CASSEARAGVAYEQYF.

This clonotype turned up a few times. A read error may account for a junction end that differs from germline. The CDR3, as DNA: TGTGCCAGCGGTGAGGACAGGGGGACCTACGAGCAGTACTTC. Its translation is CASGEDRGTYEQYF. The chain carries TRBV2 and TRBJ2-7; 10 bases agree with TRBD1. Germline loops: CDR1 SNHLY, CDR2 FYNNEI. The length of the CDR3 is 14 residues.

The rearrangement joins TRBV2 to TRBJ1-5, with TRBD1 identical over 7 bases. V dropped 7 bases and J dropped 6; count of bases not matched to a gene: 6. The CDR3 loop spans 13 amino acids. Germline V gene data show CDR1 as SNHLY and CDR2 as FYNNEI. The CDR3: CASMGQPSQPQHF. The CDR3 nucleotides are TGTGCCAGCATGGGACAGCCTTCTCAGCCCCAGCATTTT.

This sequence joins TRBV5-4 and TRBJ2-7, with D possibly called TRBD1 or TRBD2 (5 bases each). The CDR3 is 15 residues long. The germline V gene encodes CDR1 SGHNT and CDR2 YYREEE (reference sequence). V was trimmed by 8 bases and J by 1 base, leaving 19 bases between them. CDR3 sequence: CARSRGPDISYEQYF. As DNA, the CDR3 is TGTGCCAGGAGCCGGGGCCCAGACATTTCCTACGAGCAGTACTTC.

This clonotype was seen many times. The V call is TRBV12-3 or TRBV12-4, the J call TRBJ1-6, with TRBD1 matching 11 bases. The J segment lost 8 bases and the V segment lost 7 bases, leaving 7 bases of the junction unmatched. CDR3 length: 15 residues. DNA of the CDR3: TGTGCCAGCACGCTGAGGGGACAGGGGGATTCACCCCTCCACTTT. Translating it yields CASTLRGQGDSPLHF.

In its sample, this clonotype was seen many times. The junction departs from germline at one end; a sequencing error may be responsible. The chain has TRBV7-8 and TRBJ2-1; 9 bases match TRBD2. CDR1 is SGHVS, CDR2 FQNEAQ, per germline. The CDR3 extends over 15 amino acids. CDR3 coding DNA: TGTGCCAGCAGCCTAGCGGGAAACTCCTACAATGAGCAGTTCTTC. It yields the protein CASSLAGNSYNEQFF.

Concerning this clonotype itself: Given a much more abundant clone one base away, this may be a read error. The chain is built from TRBV6-6 and TRBJ2-3, with a weak D call TRBD1 (6 bases). V was shortened by 6 bases and J by 5 bases, with 24 bases between the two germline ends. The germline gives CDR1 MNHNY, CDR2 SVGAGI (reference sequence). The CDR3 has 17 amino acids. DNA of the CDR3: TGTGCCAGCAGGGGCGCCCTAGGGGGTCCTGGCAAAGATACGCAGTATTTT. It yields the protein CASRGALGGPGKDTQYF.

The chain uses TRBV20-1 and TRBJ2-7, with a tentative D call TRBD1 (5 bases). The CDR3 has 14 amino acids. Trimming shortened V by 1 base and J by 2 bases, and 12 bases separated the two germline ends. Germline V CDR1 and CDR2: DFQATT, SNEGSKA (reference sequence). CDR3 coding DNA: TGCAGTGCTAGAGGGAACAGGCCTACCTACGAGCAGTACTTC. Protein sequence: CSARGNRPTYEQYF.

This chain joins TRBV28 and TRBJ2-7; 12 bases fit TRBD2. Looked up from germline, CDR1 is MDHEN and CDR2 is SYDVKM. Losses at the gene ends were 3 bases for V and 3 bases for J; bases not matched to a gene: 6. The CDR3 spans 16 residues. In nucleotides, the CDR3 is TGTGCCAGCAGTTTTTCGACTAGCGGGAGCTTCTACGAGCAGTACTTC. This sequence encodes CASSFSTSGSFYEQYF.

This clonotype has at least ten counts. This chain connects TRBV7-2 to TRBJ2-7, with TRBD1 identical over 7 bases. CDR3 length: 13 residues. The V segment lost 5 bases and the J segment 7 bases; nucleotides outside the gene matches: 8. Germline V lookup: CDR1 SGHTA, CDR2 FQGNSA. CDR3 residues: CASSPGNRGEQYF. CDR3 in DNA: TGTGCCAGCAGCCCCGGGAACAGGGGAGAGCAGTACTTC.

This clonotype came up a few times. In DNA, the CDR3 is TGTGCCAGCAGCTTGCAGGGGGCGAGCGCAGATACGCAGTATTTT. Residues: CASSLQGASADTQYF. The chain combines TRBV5-4 with TRBJ2-3, with 8 nucleotides matching TRBD1. The CDR3 runs to 15 residues. CDR1 and CDR2 (germline): SGHNT, YYREEE (reference sequence). V gave up 1 base and J gave up 4 bases; unmatched junction bases: 5. Full variable domain (outside the CDR3, taken from reference TRBV5-4 and TRBJ2-3): ETGVTQSPTHLIKTRGQQVTLRCSSQSGHNTVSWYQQALGQGPQFIFQYYREEENGRGNFPPRFSGLQFPNYSSELNVNALELDDSALYLCASSLQGASADTQYFGPGTRLTVL.

The table lists this clonotype with many counts. The chain is built from TRBV4-3 and TRBJ2-1; D not certain. CDR1 is LGHNA, CDR2 YSLEER, per germline. The CDR3 is 14 amino acids. V was shortened by 0 bases and J by 4 bases, with 7 bases between the two germline ends. As DNA, the CDR3 is TGCGCCAGCAGCCAAGAAGGGCTTTACAATGAGCAGTTCTTC. Encoded protein: CASSQEGLYNEQFF.

This clonotype was detected ten times or more. V and J are TRBV4-2 and TRBJ1-1, with D uncertain. CDR1 is LGHNA and CDR2 is YNFKEQ in the germline V gene. The CDR3 extends over 14 amino acids. The V gene lost 0 bases and the J gene lost 7 bases, with 12 bases spanning the gap. CDR3: CASSQDGEISEAFF. The DNA for the CDR3 is TGTGCCAGCAGCCAAGATGGGGAGATAAGTGAAGCTTTCTTT.

This clonotype was picked up many times. The V gene is TRBV6-1, the J gene TRBJ2-5; 9 bases line up with TRBD2. CDR3 size: 14 residues. Per germline, CDR1 MNHNS and CDR2 SASEGT. After removal of 5 bases from V and 5 bases from J, the junction contained 6 bases not matched to a gene. CDR3: CASSSSGTFETQYF. As DNA, the CDR3 is TGTGCCAGCAGTTCTAGCGGGACATTTGAGACCCAGTACTTC.

The chain joins TRBV12-3 or TRBV12-4 to TRBJ2-1; 8 bases line up with TRBD2. V shed 4 bases, J shed 5 bases, and the junction held 4 bases outside the gene matches. The CDR3 loop spans 14 amino acids. As DNA, the CDR3 is TGTGCCAGCAGTTCCCAGCGGGAGAACAATGAGCAGTTCTTC. Its translation is CASSSQRENNEQFF.

The chain employs TRBV5-4 and TRBJ2-7; D uncertain. Germline values: CDR1 SGHNT, CDR2 YYREEE (reference sequence). CDR3 length: 12 amino acids. Trimming removed 1 base at V and 6 bases at J, with 8 bases between. CDR3 sequence: CASSLPPREQYF. The CDR3 DNA reads TGTGCCAGCAGCTTGCCGCCCCGCGAGCAGTACTTC.